This T cell receptor (beta chain) was sequenced for a study of persistence of HIV-infected CD4 T cells. Study as a whole: Up to about 200 mL blood was drawn at multiple time points; a couple of donors had single-time leukapheresis. Findings and caveats of the study: Proviral oligoclonality tracked with TCR oligoclonality within the same sorted cells.

By sample fraction, this clone is medium-sized. Antigen unknown. Sequencing used immunoSEQ version 4 in survey mode. Some clones are missing from TCRdb's copy, which holds only in-frame ones; the method was immunoSEQ multiplex PCR. The sample records some 13,000 clones, over 60% being singletons. Lysates of CMV-infected fibroblasts at about 10 ug/mL stimulated these cells. Sorting selected CD4+ T cells upregulating both CD40 ligand and CD69. Before stimulation, PBMCs underwent CD8+ T cell depletion. The germline V gene has CDR1 MNHEY and CDR2 SVGAGI. V was clipped by 0 bases and J by 9 bases, with 5 bases between them. This CDR3 contains 11 residues.

The TCR originated in an adult man with HIV who was CMV-seropositive. Sequencing used CD4+ T cells sorted from PBMCs after 18-hour stimulation, obtained from a patient who received antiretroviral therapy. The chain employs TRBV6-5 and TRBJ1-1, with D hard to call. The CDR3 loop is CASSYSTQAFF. CDR3 DNA sequence: TGTGCCAGCAGTTACTCGACCCAAGCTTTCTTT.